The sequence of this TCR beta chain was determined in a study of beta chain features in type 1 diabetes. Study-wide results and caveats: All four CD4+ subsets of Type 1 diabetes patients contained TCRB CDR3s that were moderately but significantly shorter. Because the template was cDNA, high-expressing cells might be over-represented.

This clone was counted only a few times. Its antigen is not known. cDNA synthesis used the whole RNA isolate, giving expressed TCRB sequences. Assay used: immunoSEQ multiplex PCR; TCRdb lists only in-frame clones, some missing. The top ten clones hold more than 0.045% of a sample with some 410,000 clones, roughly 11% of them seen once. The authors obtained over 98% purity in all sorted populations. This clonotype was sampled from a woman aged 18 to 35 in good health. Material: naive CD4+ T cells from blood.

The CDR3 nucleotides read TGTGCCAGCAGCTTATCCCACACTGAAGCTTTCTTT. This codes for CASSLSHTEAFF. The chain is built from TRBV7-9 and TRBJ1-1; D is unresolved. Looked up from germline, CDR1 is SEHNR and CDR2 is FQNEAQ (reference sequence). The V gene lost 2 bases and the J gene lost 3 bases, with 4 bases spanning the gap. The CDR3 loop spans 12 amino acids.